A single TCR beta chain is shown here with its context. Per germline, CDR1 MNHEY and CDR2 SVGAGI. The CDR3 length is 13 residues. The record originates from a study of human CD8 memory T cell subsets. Generation of TCR beta libraries used UMI-labeled 5' RACE. Reanalyzing the 5' RACE reads, TCRdb keeps one entry per CDR3 protein, without DNA. The sample's table shows roughly 4,000 distinct CDR3 sequences. This rearrangement joins TRBV6-5 to TRBJ2-3. The receptor's source is a human donor in good health. What was sequenced was CD8+ effector memory T cells (TEM) sorted from PBMCs. Subset: effector memory CD8 T cells, CCR7- CD45RO+ CD95+. The CDR3 protein is CASSYRVTDTQYF.